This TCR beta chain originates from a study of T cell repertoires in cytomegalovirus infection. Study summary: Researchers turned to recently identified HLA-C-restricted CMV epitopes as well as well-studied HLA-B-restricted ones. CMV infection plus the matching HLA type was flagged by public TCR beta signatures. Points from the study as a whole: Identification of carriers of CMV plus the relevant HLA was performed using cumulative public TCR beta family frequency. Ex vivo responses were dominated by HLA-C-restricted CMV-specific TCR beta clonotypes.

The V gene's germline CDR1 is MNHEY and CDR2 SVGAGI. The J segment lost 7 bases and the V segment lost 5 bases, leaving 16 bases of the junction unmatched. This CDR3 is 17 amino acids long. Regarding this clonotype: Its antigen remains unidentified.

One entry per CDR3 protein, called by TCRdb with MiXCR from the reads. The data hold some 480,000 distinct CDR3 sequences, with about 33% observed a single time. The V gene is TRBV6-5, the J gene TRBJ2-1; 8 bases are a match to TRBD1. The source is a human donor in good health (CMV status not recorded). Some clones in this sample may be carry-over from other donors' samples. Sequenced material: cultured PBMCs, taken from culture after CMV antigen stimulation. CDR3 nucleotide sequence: TGTGCCAGCAGTCAAGACAGGGGAGCGACGGGAATAAATGAGCAGTTCTTC. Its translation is CASSQDRGATGINEQFF.